This T cell receptor (beta chain) was identified during a study of blood T cells in healthy people across ages (dated by TCRdb to about 2015). Background on the whole study: In model experiments, template switching captured about one uniquely barcoded TCR beta cDNA molecule for every two T cells. The study measured age-related changes in TCR beta repertoire diversity using deep sequencing normalized with unique cDNA molecular identifiers. Four age groups were formed from the donors: young (average roughly 16 years), middle-aged (roughly 38), aged (approximately 60) and long-lived (about 80). To avoid experimental bias, donors of different ages were randomly spread across the sequencing lanes. Using the same blood draw, the study looked at two additional independent replicas of 1 million unique cDNA reads for two donors, one aged 18 to 29 and the other aged 80 or older.

A few counts support this clonotype. Its antigen specificity is not known. There are no base qualities to consult, and no much larger clone falls within one base. Libraries were made using 5' RACE. Sequencer: Illumina HiSeq 2500. A second roughly 6 to 12 cycle PCR used a sample-barcoded 5' primer and a J-beta primer mix. Each TCR beta cDNA molecule received a unique molecular identifier from a template-switch 5' adaptor carrying 12 random nucleotides. Each sample yielded at least 2.5 million CDR3-containing paired-end reads. First-strand cDNA was synthesized from all RNA with the Mint cDNA synthesis kit, primed by a TRBC-specific oligonucleotide. Following uracil-DNA glycosylase treatment, a first 18-cycle PCR with universal primers M1SS and BC2_uni_R was performed on all cDNA. The authors processed their data as follows. Each sample was normalized by randomly selecting 1 million high-quality reads, each carrying a distinct molecular identifier. Instead of being binned into consensus sequences, reads with shared molecular identifiers were discarded. MiTCR, run with a Q25 quality threshold and the strictest error-elimination algorithm, handled CDR3 identification, clonotype clustering and error correction. A nonparametric unseen species model using Euler transformation provided a lower-bound estimate of total TCR beta diversity. TCRdb applied fastp at Q25 and MiXCR to the public reads, then kept only in-frame beta chains. Duplicate CDR3 protein sequences are folded into a single record with the most common DNA and genes. These V and J calls derive from TCRdb rather than the authors' analysis. The sample table holds roughly 1.7 million distinct CDR3 sequences, of which 34% were seen once. Over 9% of the sample is taken by the ten largest.

The donors were some 36 Caucasian individuals from Russia, aged roughly 6 to 90 years, who were systemically healthy. Ten milliliters of peripheral blood were drawn from each donor into EDTA-treated Vacutainer tubes. Ficoll-Paque density-gradient centrifugation was used to isolate PBMCs, with at least 7 million obtained per sample. Trizol reagent was used to extract total RNA from the PBMCs, yielding at least 5.5 micrograms per sample. For every donor, flow cytometry on a PBMC aliquot measured the percentage of naive CD45RAhigh/CD27high T cells. From V the trimming removes 3 bases and from J it removes 1 base, while the gene matches leave 14 bases of the junction unaccounted for. The cysteine opens and the phenylalanine closes a CDR3 of 17 amino acids. Only the CDR3 DNA stays, 51 bases, in frame from base 1. Based on the germline V gene (reference sequence), the CDR1 and CDR2 sequences are DFQATT and SNEGSKA.

The paper as a whole reports these results and caveats: Compared with the aged group, the long-lived group had more naive CD4+ T cells, fewer expanded clones and increased TCR diversity, a pattern suggesting age selection. Conclusive comparison of naive and antigen-experienced compartments was prevented by the profiling of bulk unsorted PBMCs. As age increased, observed TCR beta diversity per million T cells dropped in a roughly linear way, and a significant reduction was already evident by age 40. The percentage of naive T cells measured by flow cytometry correlated strongly with observed TCR beta diversity. Estimates of total diversity based on one million sequenced T cells were considered lower bounds and underestimates. Because the CMV infection status of the donors was unknown, age-related changes in expanded clonotypes may potentially have been confounded.

The material sequenced was blood. The sequence links TRBV20-1 to TRBJ2-7, and TRBD1 aligns with 8 junction nucleotides. The receptor comes from a woman under 40 in good health. The CDR3 in this case is CSASGLTNRGRSYEQYF. The bases read TGCAGTGCTAGCGGCTTGACGAACAGGGGGAGATCCTACGAGCAGTACTTC.